These 29 T cell receptor beta chains were all obtained from the same sample, sequenced in a study of cytomegalovirus exposure and HLA in healthy donors. PCR used 60 Vbeta primers and 13 Jbeta primers. Libraries were prepared by immunoSEQ multiplex PCR; TCRdb keeps only in-frame clonotypes and omits some of them. Of about 190,000 clones in the sample, roughly 76% were seen once. Sequenced material: PBMCs. All receptors come from a woman aged 25 to 45 in good health and CMV-seropositive.

The rearrangement joins TRBV27 to TRBJ1-5; a possible D gene is TRBD1 (5 bases). Germline V gives CDR1 MNHEY, CDR2 SMNVEV (reference sequence). This CDR3 contains 14 residues. V gave up 3 bases and J gave up 5 bases, with 11 bases separating them. This CDR3 reads CASSFLGGDQPQHF. The CDR3 DNA follows: TGTGCCAGCAGTTTTTTGGGGGGGGATCAGCCCCAGCATTTT.

In this sample, this clone turned up once. The chain uses TRBV11-1 and TRBJ2-7, with TRBD1 as a possible D gene (5 bases). V dropped 5 bases and J dropped 3 bases, with 14 bases sitting between them. There are 14 residues in the CDR3. Germline V gene data show CDR1 as SGHAT and CDR2 as FQDESV (reference sequence). This chain's CDR3 is CASSPRDSYYEQYF. Written as DNA, the CDR3 is TGTGCCAGCAGCCCACGAGACAGTTACTACGAGCAGTACTTC.

This rearrangement joins TRBV4-3 to TRBJ2-1; the match to TRBD2 covers 15 bases. V trimming: 0 bases; J trimming: 8 bases; junction bases outside the gene matches: 11. CDR3 length equals 19 residues. CDR1 is LGHNA and CDR2 is YSLEER in the germline V gene. The CDR3 bases are TGCGCCAGCAGCCAAGAATTAATCATGGGACTAGCGGGGGGCTATGAGCAGTTCTTC. Its protein product is CASSQELIMGLAGGYEQFF.

The chain joins TRBV19 to TRBJ2-5, with D uncertain. Trimming shortened V by 0 bases and J by 4 bases, and 9 bases separated the two germline ends. CDR3 length: 14 amino acids. Germline-derived CDR1 and CDR2 are LNHDA and SQIVND (reference sequence). The CDR3 loop is CASSIESTGETQYF. The DNA for the CDR3 is TGTGCCAGTAGTATAGAGTCGACGGGAGAGACCCAGTACTTC.

This clone has just a few counts. J is TRBJ1-1 and V is TRBV7-9; maybe TRBD1 (5 bases). This CDR3 has 13 residues. V was clipped by 7 bases and J by 6 bases, with 15 bases between them. Germline V gives CDR1 SEHNR, CDR2 FQNEAQ (reference sequence). DNA of the CDR3: TGTGCCAGCACCCCGGGGGGACTTGCTGAAGCTTTCTTT. It translates to CASTPGGLAEAFF.

J is TRBJ2-1 and V is TRBV30; perhaps TRBD1 as D (5 bases). Per germline, CDR1 GTSNPN and CDR2 SVGIG (reference sequence). Deletions cut 4 bases from V and 3 bases from J, with 13 bases between. The CDR3 contains 14 residues. The CDR3 spells CAWKRQGVYNEQFF. The CDR3, as DNA: TGTGCCTGGAAACGGCAGGGCGTCTACAATGAGCAGTTCTTC. Together with reference TRBV30 and TRBJ2-1, the CDR3 gives the full variable domain: SQTIHQWPATLVQPVGSPLSLECTVEGTSNPNLYWYRQAAGRGLQLLFYSVGIGQISSEVPQNLSASRPQDRQFILSSKKLLLSDSGFYLCAWKRQGVYNEQFFGPGTRLTVL.

The CDR3 here is CASSRELAEYWFF. For the CDR3, the DNA is TGTGCCAGCAGTAGGGAGCTAGCGGAGTATTGGTTCTTC. The chain carries TRBV2 and TRBJ2-1, with TRBD2 matching 7 bases. The CDR3 runs to 13 residues. With V trimmed by 5 bases and J by 15 bases, 13 bases remained unmatched. The V gene's germline CDR1 is SNHLY and CDR2 FYNNEI.

This clone was picked up one time. This sequence joins TRBV7-2 and TRBJ1-5; tentatively, D is TRBD1 (5 bases). Germline CDR1 reads SGHTA; CDR2 reads FQGNSA. The CDR3 contains 14 residues. The V end lost 5 bases, the J end lost 5 bases, and 13 bases lay between the germline ends. CDR3: CASSHDSFDQPQHF. CDR3 DNA: TGTGCCAGCAGCCACGACAGCTTTGATCAGCCCCAGCATTTT.

V usage is TRBV27 and J usage is TRBJ2-7; 8 bases line up with TRBD1. Trimming cost V 1 base and J 2 bases; bases outside gene matches: 4. CDR1 is MNHEY and CDR2 is SMNVEV in the germline V gene (reference sequence). The CDR3 extends over 15 amino acids. CDR3 bases: TGTGCCAGCAGTTTATTGGCAGGGGGCACCTACGAGCAGTACTTC. It specifies CASSLLAGGTYEQYF.

The chain recombines TRBV9 with TRBJ2-1; TRBD2 matches at 9 bases. The ends lost 2 bases at V and 0 bases at J; junction bases unmatched: 3. Germline assignment: CDR1 SGDLS and CDR2 YYNGEE. This CDR3 region has 16 residues. CDR3 coding DNA: TGTGCCAGCAGCGTGTTTAGCGGGGGCTCCTACAATGAGCAGTTCTTC. This gives the protein CASSVFSGGSYNEQFF.

The CDR3 loop is CASSPLGGEKFF. CDR3 nucleotides: TGCGCCAGCAGCCCCCTCGGGGGGGAAAAGTTCTTC. The gene calls are TRBV5-1 and TRBJ2-1, with 8 bases identical to TRBD2. Trimming cost V 4 bases and J 14 bases; bases outside gene matches: 8. CDR1 is SGHRS and CDR2 is YFSETQ in the germline V gene. The CDR3 contains 12 residues.

This clone occurred a few times. The chain couples TRBV4-1 to TRBJ1-4; 7 bases are a match to TRBD1. The CDR3 is made up of 16 amino acids. The V gene's germline CDR1 is MGHRA and CDR2 YSYEKL. The ends lost 3 bases at V and 6 bases at J; junction bases unmatched: 10. Here the CDR3 reads CASSQAPGQQYEKLFF. CDR3 bases: TGCGCCAGCAGCCAGGCACCGGGACAGCAATATGAAAAACTGTTTTTT.

The J gene is TRBJ1-2, the V gene TRBV30; TRBD1 might be the D (5 bases). V gave up 5 bases and J gave up 8 bases, with 21 bases separating them. The CDR3 spans 14 residues. The germline gives CDR1 GTSNPN, CDR2 SVGIG (reference sequence). Here the CDR3 reads CAWAPERGSVGYTF. The CDR3 nucleotides read TGTGCCTGGGCCCCCGAGCGGGGGTCTGTAGGCTACACCTTC. The full variable domain, rest sourced from reference TRBV30 and TRBJ1-2, is SQTIHQWPATLVQPVGSPLSLECTVEGTSNPNLYWYRQAAGRGLQLLFYSVGIGQISSEVPQNLSASRPQDRQFILSSKKLLLSDSGFYLCAWAPERGSVGYTFGSGTRLTVV.

This sequence joins TRBV7-9 and TRBJ1-3; no firm D call. Per the germline V gene, CDR1 is SEHNR and CDR2 is FQNEAQ (reference sequence). V was pared by 4 bases and J by 8 bases, with 6 bases between. The CDR3 totals 11 residues. Here the CDR3 reads CASSSVDTIYF. The DNA for the CDR3 is TGTGCCAGCAGCTCGGTTGACACCATATATTTT.

This rearrangement joins TRBV7-3 to TRBJ1-6, with D possibly matching TRBD1 (5 bases). This CDR3 is 15 amino acids long. Trimming left V 2 bases short and J 9 bases short, with 14 bases between. Germline-derived CDR1 and CDR2 are SGHTA and FQGTGA. The CDR3 loop reads CASSLGGGFGSPLHF. The CDR3 DNA sequence: TGTGCCAGCAGCTTAGGGGGGGGATTCGGTTCACCCCTCCACTTT. The complete variable domain, with remaining parts taken from reference TRBV7-3 and TRBJ1-6, reads GAGVSQTPSNKVTEKGKYVELRCDPISGHTALYWYRQSLGQGPEFLIYFQGTGAADDSGLPNDRFFAVRPEGSVSTLKIQRTERGDSAVYLCASSLGGGFGSPLHFGNGTRLTVT.

This clone has just one count. The chain couples TRBV28 to TRBJ1-6, with D perhaps TRBD1 (5 bases). V lost 3 bases, J lost 9 bases, and 6 bases lay in between. The CDR3 has 12 amino acids. The germline CDR1 and CDR2 sequences are MDHEN and SYDVKM. The CDR3 here is CASSFRVSPLHF. CDR3 DNA: TGTGCCAGCAGTTTCAGGGTTTCACCCCTCCACTTT.

This chain connects TRBV6-6 to TRBJ2-1; 9 bases align to TRBD2. J gave up 12 bases and V 6 bases, and 15 bases lay outside the gene matches. This CDR3 region has 15 residues. Germline V gene sequence: CDR1 MNHNY, CDR2 SVGAGI (reference sequence). The CDR3 spells CASRGAGGGEDVQFF. As DNA, the CDR3 is TGTGCCAGCAGAGGTGCGGGAGGGGGAGAGGATGTGCAGTTCTTC.

J is TRBJ2-7 and V is TRBV5-1, with D possibly TRBD2 on 5 matching bases. The germline V and J ends were trimmed by 4 bases and 5 bases, with 10 bases remaining between them. Germline CDR1 and CDR2: SGHRS and YFSETQ. The CDR3 length is 12 residues. CDR3 sequence reads: CASSRDWDEQYF. The CDR3 DNA is TGCGCCAGCAGCCGGGATTGGGACGAGCAGTACTTC.

This clone appeared a single time. The chain uses TRBV5-1 and TRBJ2-5; D might be TRBD1 (6 bases). CDR3 length equals 14 residues. Trimming shortened V by 2 bases and J by 4 bases, and 12 bases separated the two germline ends. Per germline, CDR1 SGHRS and CDR2 YFSETQ. The CDR3 loop is CASSLTGFGETQYF. In DNA form, the CDR3 reads TGCGCCAGCAGCTTAACAGGGTTTGGAGAGACCCAGTACTTC.

The rearrangement links TRBV30 to TRBJ2-3; TRBD1 aligns across 11 bases. The CDR3 is made up of 15 amino acids. V lost 1 base and J lost 4; bases outside the gene matches: 4. The germline V gene has CDR1 GTSNPN and CDR2 SVGIG (reference sequence). The CDR3, as DNA: TGTGCCTGGAGTGGGGGACAGGGGGTTGCAGATACGCAGTATTTT. Its translation: CAWSGGQGVADTQYF.

The chain joins TRBV29-1 to TRBJ1-1; D might be TRBD1 (5 bases). Trimming cost V 6 bases and J 0 bases, with 17 bases left between them. The germline CDR1 and CDR2 sequences are SQVTM and ANQGSEA. The CDR3 consists of 15 residues. The CDR3 DNA is TGCAGCGTCCGGGGGGGGTGGGGTATGAACACTGAAGCTTTCTTT. As protein: CSVRGGWGMNTEAFF.

This clone was counted between two and nine times. This chain joins TRBV7-9 and TRBJ2-1, with TRBD1 identical over 8 bases. Germline CDR1 is SEHNR and CDR2 is FQNEAQ (reference sequence). The ends lost 3 bases at V and 6 bases at J; junction bases unmatched: 1. The CDR3 sequence is 13 residues long. The CDR3 DNA is TGTGCCAGCAGCTTTGGACAGGGCAATGAGCAGTTCTTC. It codes for CASSFGQGNEQFF.

J is TRBJ2-3 and V is TRBV4-3, with 9 nucleotides matching TRBD2. Germline CDR1 reads LGHNA; CDR2 reads YSLEER. With 1 base clipped from V and 5 bases from J, the junction kept 10 bases outside the gene matches. CDR3 length equals 17 residues. CDR3 residues: CASSQVSAGGLRDTQYF. CDR3 DNA sequence: TGCGCCAGCAGCCAAGTAAGCGCGGGAGGGCTGAGAGATACGCAGTATTTT.

The chain recombines TRBV28 with TRBJ2-7; 7 bases match TRBD1. V was clipped by 7 bases and J by 2 bases; unmatched bases: 11. CDR3 size: 15 residues. Germline V gene data show CDR1 as MDHEN and CDR2 as SYDVKM. The CDR3 DNA reads as TGTGCCAGCACCATCCACCCCGGGACAGCCTACGAGCAGTACTTC. Its protein product is CASTIHPGTAYEQYF.

The chain has TRBV9 and TRBJ1-2; no clear D. The V gene lost 1 base and the J gene lost 1 base, with 5 bases spanning the gap. The V gene's germline CDR1 is SGDLS and CDR2 YYNGEE. The CDR3 has 13 residues. The CDR3 loop is CASSVNSNYGYTF. CDR3 nucleotides: TGTGCCAGCAGCGTAAACAGTAACTATGGCTACACCTTC. Drawing the rest from reference TRBV9 and TRBJ1-2, the complete variable domain is DSGVTQTPKHLITATGQRVTLRCSPRSGDLSVYWYQQSLDQGLQFLIQYYNGEERAKGNILERFSAQQFPDLHSELNLSSLELGDSALYFCASSVNSNYGYTFGSGTRLTVV.

The chain has TRBV28 and TRBJ2-5, with TRBD2 as a possible D gene (5 bases). Germline values: CDR1 MDHEN, CDR2 SYDVKM. The CDR3 extends over 12 amino acids. The V and J ends lost 2 bases and 4 bases respectively, with 5 bases between them. The CDR3 sequence: CASSLAGETQYF. CDR3 in DNA: TGTGCCAGCAGTTTAGCGGGAGAGACCCAGTACTTC. The full variable domain, completed using reference TRBV28 and TRBJ2-5, is DVKVTQSSRYLVKRTGEKVFLECVQDMDHENMFWYRQDPGLGLRLIYFSYDVKMKEKGDIPEGYSVSREKKERFSLILESASTNQTSMYLCASSLAGETQYFGPGTRLLVL.

This clone was counted a few times. This chain links TRBV29-1 with TRBJ1-2, with TRBD1 matching over 9 bases. This CDR3 has 13 residues. Germline trimming cut 6 bases from V and 6 bases from J; bases unmatched to any gene: 8. In germline, CDR1 is SQVTM, CDR2 ANQGSEA. The CDR3 sequence: CSVYRGRMDGYTF. CDR3 bases: TGCAGCGTGTACAGGGGGCGAATGGATGGCTACACCTTC.

The V and J genes are TRBV2 and TRBJ2-1, with 14 bases identical to TRBD2. J was trimmed by 7 bases and V by 5 bases; bases with no gene match: 7. The germline gives CDR1 SNHLY, CDR2 FYNNEI. The CDR3 consists of 16 residues. CDR3 loop: CASSPLTSGGANEQFF. Here the CDR3 DNA reads TGTGCCAGCAGTCCGTTGACTAGCGGGGGGGCTAATGAGCAGTTCTTC.

V usage is TRBV4-2 and J usage is TRBJ2-2; 7 bases agree with TRBD2. Losses at the gene ends were 4 bases for V and 4 bases for J; bases not matched to a gene: 6. Germline CDR1 is LGHNA and CDR2 is YNFKEQ. The CDR3 length is 15 residues. The chain's CDR3 is CASSRLAASTGELFF. The CDR3 DNA reads TGTGCCAGCAGCCGCCTAGCGGCATCCACCGGGGAGCTGTTTTTT.